These 6 T cell receptor beta chains share one sample of origin, sequenced in a study of regulatory T cells in long-lasting Graves disease (dated by TCRdb to the early 2020s). Read against the paper, the sample's time point label means: persistent/refractory GD, antithyroid drugs over 5 years with positive TRAb. For both TCR sequencing and RNA sequencing, RNA was extracted from PBMCs in TRIzol. Libraries were built with multiplex PCR. Sequencing relied on an Illumina HiSeq 4000. iRepertoire HTBI primers and Arm-PCR amplification of CDR3 regions were used to construct TCR beta libraries. The public reads were run again by TCRdb, first through fastp at Q25 and then through MiXCR, and only productive beta chains were kept. All rows with the same CDR3 protein become a single entry with the most common DNA and genes. Within this sample are around 400,000 distinct CDR3 sequences, with 23% of them counted one time only. The ten top clones hold around 30% of the sample.

This material consisted of peripheral blood mononuclear cells (PBMCs), taken when the disease was refractory, from a patient treated with antithyroid drugs. Receptor source: a middle-aged woman with Graves disease. Donor details come from another sample of the same person, matched by shared clones.

This clonotype was counted many times. The CDR3 sequence is CASSFLAGGEYEQYF. CDR3 in DNA: TGTGCCAGCAGCTTTTTAGCGGGAGGAGAATACGAGCAGTACTTC. The chain joins TRBV12-3 or TRBV12-4 to TRBJ2-7, with 10 nucleotides matching TRBD2. Trimming removed 6 bases from V and 4 bases from J; junction bases left unmatched: 9. The CDR3 runs to 15 residues.

This chain connects TRBV5-6 to TRBJ2-7, with D unclear. Per the germline V gene, CDR1 is SGHDT and CDR2 is YYEEEE. The CDR3 spans 14 residues. V was trimmed by 5 bases and J by 2 bases, leaving 14 bases between them. The CDR3 DNA sequence: TGTGCCAGCAGTCCCGAGAGGAGAGCCTACGAGCAGTACTTC. It specifies CASSPERRAYEQYF.

The chain has TRBV11-2 and TRBJ2-3, with TRBD2 matching 9 bases. Per the germline V gene, CDR1 is SGHAT and CDR2 is FQNNGV. The CDR3 runs to 14 residues. J was trimmed by 2 bases and V by 5 bases; bases with no gene match: 2. CDR3 in amino acids: CASSASGVTDTQYF. CDR3 nucleotides: TGTGCCAGCAGCGCTAGCGGGGTCACAGATACGCAGTATTTT.

The chain combines TRBV29-1 with TRBJ1-3; D is unclear. This CDR3 contains 13 residues. CDR1 and CDR2 (germline): SQVTM, ANQGSEA. The ends were cut back, 4 bases at V and 4 bases at J, with 11 bases in the middle. The CDR3 nucleotides read TGCAGCGTTGTTCATTCGGGAGGAAACACCATATATTTT. It encodes CSVVHSGGNTIYF.

This clonotype was counted a few times. The chain couples TRBV5-1 to TRBJ2-2; the match to TRBD2 covers 9 bases. This CDR3 is built from 16 residues. The V and J ends lost 0 bases and 3 bases, in that order; junction bases with no gene match: 3. CDR1 and CDR2 from the germline V gene are SGHRS and YFSETQ. The CDR3: CASSLEAGGDTGELFF. The CDR3 nucleotides are TGCGCCAGCAGCTTGGAGGCGGGAGGGGACACCGGGGAGCTGTTTTTT. Together with reference TRBV5-1 and TRBJ2-2, the CDR3 gives the full variable domain: KAGVTQTPRYLIKTRGQQVTLSCSPISGHRSVSWYQQTPGQGLQFLFEYFSETQRNKGNFPGRFSGRQFSNSRSEMNVSTLELGDSALYLCASSLEAGGDTGELFFGEGSRLTVL.

This clonotype was detected many times. The chain recombines TRBV6-1 with TRBJ2-7, with TRBD1 matching over 7 bases. The J segment lost 0 bases and the V segment lost 5 bases, leaving 10 bases of the junction unmatched. Germline V gene sequence: CDR1 MNHNS, CDR2 SASEGT. The CDR3 totals 16 residues. Here the CDR3 reads CASSTRRQGFSYEQYF. The CDR3 nucleotides are TGTGCCAGCAGTACCAGGAGACAGGGCTTCTCCTACGAGCAGTACTTC.